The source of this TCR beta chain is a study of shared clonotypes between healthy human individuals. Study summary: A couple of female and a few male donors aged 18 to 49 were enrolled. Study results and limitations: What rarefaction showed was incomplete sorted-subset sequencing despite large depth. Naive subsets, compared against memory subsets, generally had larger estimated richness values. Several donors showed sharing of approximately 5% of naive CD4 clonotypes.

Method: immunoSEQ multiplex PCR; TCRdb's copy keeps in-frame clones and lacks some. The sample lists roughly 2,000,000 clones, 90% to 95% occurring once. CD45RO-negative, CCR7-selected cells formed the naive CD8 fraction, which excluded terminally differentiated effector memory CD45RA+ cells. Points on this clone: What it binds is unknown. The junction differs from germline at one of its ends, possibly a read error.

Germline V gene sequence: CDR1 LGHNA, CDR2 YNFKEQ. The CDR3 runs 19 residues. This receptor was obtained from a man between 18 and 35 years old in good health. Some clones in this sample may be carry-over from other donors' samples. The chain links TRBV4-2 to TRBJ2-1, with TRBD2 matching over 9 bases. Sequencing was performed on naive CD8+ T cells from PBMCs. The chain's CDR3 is CASSPASLSGSNSYSEQFF. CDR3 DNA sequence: TGTGCCAGCAGCCCGGCGAGTCTTAGCGGGAGTAATTCCTACAGTGAGCAGTTCTTC.